These T cell receptor beta chains were read from a single sample in a study of Tregs in tolerant kidney transplant recipients. Assay: immunoSEQ multiplex PCR; the TCRdb copy retains only in-frame clones and omits some. The sample comprises about 240,000 clones, about 80% of which are singletons, and about 0.68% rests with the top ten. Material for sequencing was CD4+ T cells from blood. The receptors originated from a human donor in good health. Each CDR3 is given with its conserved first and last residue. The D gene is left open where the match is weak. Clone sizes are given selectively: once, few, many, or a class where the clone is expanded.

abundance	v_gene	len	j_gene	d_gene	CDR3nt	CDR3aa
-	TRBV6-1	14	TRBJ2-1	-	TGTGCCAGCAGTGCTACACCCCTCGCGACTGAGCAGTTCTTC	CASSATPLATEQFF
-	TRBV6-6	16	TRBJ2-5	TRBD2	TGTGCCAGCAGAACTATAGCGGGAGATTATCAAGAGACCCAGTACTTC	CASRTIAGDYQETQYF
-	TRBV5-8	16	TRBJ2-7	TRBD2	TGTGCCAGCAGCTTGCGGTTTTCCGGGAGGGGCCTCGAGCAGTACTTC	CASSLRFSGRGLEQYF
-	TRBV5-1	15	TRBJ2-2	-	TGCGCCAGCAGCTTGTCTGCAGTAATGACCGGGGAGCTGTTTTTT	CASSLSAVMTGELFF
-	TRBV19	14	TRBJ1-5	-	TGTGCCAGTAGCTTAGCCCAGTTAAATCAGCCCCAGCATTTT	CASSLAQLNQPQHF
-	TRBV4-1	15	TRBJ1-5	-	TGCGCCAGCACCCAAGGACCCTTTAGCAATCAGCCCCAGCATTTT	CASTQGPFSNQPQHF
-	TRBV30	16	TRBJ2-4	-	TGTGCCTGGACCCCCCTCCGGGACGCTGCCAAAAACATTCAGTACTTC	CAWTPLRDAAKNIQYF
-	TRBV6-5	13	TRBJ2-7	TRBD2	TGTGCCAGCGGGCGGGGGTCCGCCTACGAGCAGTACTTC	CASGRGSAYEQYF
-	TRBV18	14	TRBJ1-1	-	TGTGCCAGCTCACCAGAGGTTATGAACACTGAAGCTTTCTTT	CASSPEVMNTEAFF
-	TRBV7-9	13	TRBJ1-1	-	TGTGCCAGCAGCCCGGGGGTAGGCACTGAAGCTTTCTTT	CASSPGVGTEAFF
-	TRBV19	13	TRBJ2-7	TRBD1	TGTGCCAGCAGGGGGCAAAACAGCTACGAGCAGTACTTC	CASRGQNSYEQYF
-	TRBV19	16	TRBJ2-4	-	TGTGCCAGTAGTATAGCTTCTAGCGGAGGGGGAAACATTCAGTACTTC	CASSIASSGGGNIQYF
-	TRBV4-1	15	TRBJ2-7	-	TGTGCCAGCAGCCCGGGTGGCGGAAGCTCCTACGAGCAGTACTTC	CASSPGGGSSYEQYF
-	TRBV7-9	15	TRBJ1-1	TRBD1	TGTGCCAGCAGCAGTAGGACAGGGGGAAACACTGAAGCTTTCTTT	CASSSRTGGNTEAFF
-	TRBV18	15	TRBJ1-2	-	TGTGCCAGCTCCCTCCGGGACACCGACGGCTATGGCTACACCTTC	CASSLRDTDGYGYTF
-	TRBV29-1	11	TRBJ1-4	-	TGCGTAGTCGCGGGGAATGAAAAACTGTTTTTT	CVVAGNEKLFF
-	TRBV7-9	13	TRBJ2-2	-	TGTGCCAGCAGCCTCAGGGTTACCGGGGAGCTGTTTTTT	CASSLRVTGELFF
few	TRBV7-2	18	TRBJ1-1	-	TGTGCCAGCAGCTTAGCAGGGTCCGGGAGTGCTATGAACACTGAAGCTTTCTTT	CASSLAGSGSAMNTEAFF
-	TRBV10-3	15	TRBJ1-6	-	TGTGCCATCAAGCAGGGGCCCGGCCATAATTCACCCCTCCACTTT	CAIKQGPGHNSPLHF
-	TRBV30	15	TRBJ2-1	TRBD2	TGTGCCTGGAGTAGCGGGGAGAGCTCCTACAATGAGCAGTTCTTC	CAWSSGESSYNEQFF
-	TRBV2	17	TRBJ1-2	TRBD1	TGTGCCAGCAGTGACACCCCAGGGGGGTTGTCTGGAGGAGGCTACACCTTC	CASSDTPGGLSGGGYTF
once	TRBV30	16	TRBJ1-5	-	TGTGCCTGGAGTGTACAAAGGCAGACAGGCCATCAGCCCCAGCATTTT	CAWSVQRQTGHQPQHF